Sequencing of this T cell receptor (beta chain) was carried out in a study of post-analysis software for immune sequencing data. General observations from the study: Controls had lower frequencies than patients of five or six TRBV segments, which included TRBV5-6, TRBV5-1 and TRBV20-1. There was significantly lower normalized Chao1 diversity in multiple sclerosis patients than in controls.

On this clonotype itself: As yet, its antigen is unknown. One junction end does not reproduce the germline sequence, and a read error may be involved.

CDR3 length: 13 amino acids. Unique molecular identifiers were built into the TCR beta cDNA libraries. TCRdb recomputed calls from the PCR reads with MiXCR, one row per CDR3 protein. This sample carries more than 450,000 distinct CDR3 sequences, around 47% of them seen once, and the ten largest clones take roughly 1.7%. The rearrangement uses TRBV12-3 or TRBV12-4 and TRBJ2-5; D unclear. Sequenced sample: blood. This sequence originates from a girl under 18 with multiple sclerosis. The CDR3 loop reads CAGSLGSGETQYF. In nucleotides, the CDR3 is TGTGCCGGCAGTTTAGGCTCGGGAGAGACCCAGTACTTC.